The clone carrying this T cell receptor (beta chain) was observed a single time. The antigen is undetermined. These data belong to a study of blood T cells in healthy people across ages. At least 5 micrograms of total RNA were extracted per sample. Per germline, CDR1 SGHTA and CDR2 FQGNSA. Deletions cut 0 bases from V and 5 bases from J, with 22 bases between. The CDR3 spans 18 residues. Study results and limitations: Per million T cells, TCR beta diversity dropped roughly linearly as age increased.

For the second PCR, which ran for roughly 7 to 11 cycles, a sample-barcoded 5' primer and a J-beta primer mix were used. Every single cDNA molecule received a tag from a template-switch adaptor with 12 random nucleotides. Any given sample supplied a minimum of 2.5 million CDR3-containing paired-end reads. TCRdb independently ran MiXCR on the 5' RACE reads; one entry per CDR3 protein. The data hold hundreds of thousands of distinct CDR3 sequences, with roughly 32% observed a single time. This rearrangement joins TRBV7-2 to TRBJ2-5, with D possibly being TRBD1 or TRBD2 (5 bases each). The sample comprised blood. The sequence was obtained from an elderly woman in good health. This CDR3 reads CASSLAIRGRKWRETQYF. In DNA form, the CDR3 reads TGTGCCAGCAGCTTAGCGATTAGGGGACGAAAATGGAGGGAGACCCAGTACTTC.